The 20 T cell receptor beta chains presented below share a single source sample, sequenced in a study of blood T cells in healthy people across ages. For the second PCR, which ran for about 6 to 11 cycles, a sample-barcoded 5' primer and a J-beta primer mix were used. TCRdb called the 5' RACE reads again in MiXCR, with one record for every CDR3 protein. The data contain around 940,000 distinct CDR3 sequences, roughly half of them singletons. The sequencing input was blood. These receptors were taken from an older woman in good health.

The rearrangement uses TRBV3-1 and TRBJ2-1; 10 positions match TRBD2. The trim removed 5 bases at V and 5 bases at J, leaving 6 bases unmatched. The CDR3 loop spans 15 amino acids. Germline lookup yields CDR1 LGHDT and CDR2 YNNKEL (reference sequence). This CDR3 reads CASSSGLANDNEQFF. Written as DNA, the CDR3 is TGTGCCAGCAGCTCGGGACTAGCGAACGACAATGAGCAGTTCTTC.

This chain links TRBV10-2 with TRBJ2-3; no clear D. The CDR3 length is 12 residues. V was cut by 7 bases and J by 6 bases, with 11 bases left in between. CDR1 and CDR2 (germline): WSHSY, SAAADI. The CDR3 DNA reads TGCGCCAGCAAGGCCTCCGGGGATACGCAGTATTTT. Encoded protein: CASKASGDTQYF.

The chain employs TRBV9 and TRBJ2-6, with D maybe TRBD1 (6 bases). V lost 3 bases and J 3 bases, leaving 10 bases between the germline ends. This CDR3 comprises 15 residues. Germline CDR1 and CDR2: SGDLS and YYNGEE. The CDR3 region is CASSGQEGGANVLTF. In DNA, the CDR3 is TGTGCCAGCAGCGGACAGGAAGGTGGGGCCAACGTCCTGACTTTC. Complete variable domain (other parts from reference TRBV9 and TRBJ2-6): DSGVTQTPKHLITATGQRVTLRCSPRSGDLSVYWYQQSLDQGLQFLIQYYNGEERAKGNILERFSAQQFPDLHSELNLSSLELGDSALYFCASSGQEGGANVLTFGAGSRLTVL.

There are a few counts of this clonotype. The chain is built from TRBV20-1 and TRBJ2-5; D is unresolved. CDR3 length: 14 residues. V was shortened by 1 base and J by 5 bases, with 14 bases between the two germline ends. Per germline, CDR1 DFQATT and CDR2 SNEGSKA (reference sequence). The CDR3 protein is CSARGRLVRETQYF. The DNA for the CDR3 is TGCAGTGCTAGAGGGAGACTCGTCCGGGAGACCCAGTACTTC.

This clonotype was observed a few times. This sequence joins TRBV5-1 and TRBJ2-7; D may be TRBD1 (6 bases). Per germline, CDR1 SGHRS and CDR2 YFSETQ. The CDR3 totals 14 residues. Trimming removed 9 bases at V and 2 bases at J, with 18 bases between. The DNA for the CDR3 is TGCGCCACCAAATACCGGGACACAGCCTACGAGCAGTACTTC. Its translation: CATKYRDTAYEQYF.

The chain employs TRBV7-2 and TRBJ2-4, with D tentatively TRBD1 (6 bases). The germline CDR1 and CDR2 sequences are SGHTA and FQGNSA. The V gene lost 3 bases and the J gene lost 1 base, with 10 bases spanning the gap. The CDR3 totals 15 residues. This CDR3 is CASSFQRGAKNIQYF. The CDR3 DNA is TGTGCCAGCAGCTTCCAAAGGGGGGCCAAAAACATTCAGTACTTC.

Ten or more counts support this clonotype. The rearrangement links TRBV7-9 to TRBJ2-7, with D maybe TRBD1 (5 bases). V lost 2 bases to trimming and J lost 2 bases, with 7 bases between them. Germline-derived CDR1 and CDR2 are SEHNR and FQNEAQ (reference sequence). The CDR3 totals 13 residues. The CDR3 spells CASSLPGPYEQYF. In DNA form, the CDR3 reads TGTGCCAGCAGCTTACCAGGGCCCTACGAGCAGTACTTC.

The CDR3 sequence is CASSRVTGDSTDTQYF. Here the CDR3 DNA reads TGTGCCAGCAGCCGGGTGACAGGAGACAGCACAGATACGCAGTATTTT. The V call is TRBV11-2, the J call TRBJ2-3, with a tentative D call TRBD1 (6 bases). The length of the CDR3 is 16 residues. V lost 5 bases and J lost 0, with 15 bases in between. Germline V gene sequence: CDR1 SGHAT, CDR2 FQNNGV.

The chain links TRBV4-3 to TRBJ2-1; D ambiguous. The ends were cut back, 1 base at V and 10 bases at J, with 11 bases in the middle. The CDR3 contains 13 residues. From germline, CDR1 is LGHNA and CDR2 YSLEER. CDR3 nucleotide sequence: TGCGCCAGCAGCCAAGCGGCGCGATGGGAGCAGTTCTTC. It encodes CASSQAARWEQFF.

There are a few counts of this clonotype. This chain uses TRBV20-1 with TRBJ2-3, with D maybe TRBD1 (7 bases). The CDR3 is 15 residues long. Germline CDR1 is DFQATT and CDR2 is SNEGSKA (reference sequence). Trimming stripped 0 bases from V and 5 bases from J, with 15 bases between. CDR3: CSAREAGGTVDTQYF. In nucleotides, the CDR3 is TGCAGTGCTAGAGAAGCAGGGGGGACTGTAGATACGCAGTATTTT.

The V gene is TRBV7-9, the J gene TRBJ2-7, with 8 bases that match TRBD2. CDR3 length: 15 residues. Losses at the gene ends were 7 bases for V and 2 bases for J; bases not matched to a gene: 10. Germline lookup yields CDR1 SEHNR and CDR2 FQNEAQ (reference sequence). CDR3 residues: CASTKRSGRAYEQYF. The CDR3 nucleotides read TGTGCCAGCACCAAAAGAAGCGGGAGAGCCTACGAGCAGTACTTC.

As concerns this clonotype: A read error is possible here, since a much larger clone lies one base away. The V call is TRBV7-2, the J call TRBJ2-6, with TRBD2 matching over 10 bases. The CDR3 sequence is 17 residues long. Germline V gene lookup returns CDR1 SGHTA and CDR2 FQGNSA. The CDR3 loop reads CATNQIAGGSGVNVLTF. The CDR3 DNA follows: TGTGCCACCAATCAAATAGCGGGAGGCTCTGGGGTCAACGTCCTGACTTTC.

Only a few counts were recorded for this clonotype. The J gene is TRBJ2-7, the V gene TRBV3-1; D perhaps matches TRBD1 (5 bases). The germline V and J ends were trimmed by 1 base and 4 bases, with 17 bases remaining between them. This CDR3 is built from 16 residues. In germline, CDR1 is LGHDT, CDR2 YNNKEL (reference sequence). This CDR3 is CASSQAGARSRYEQYF. For the CDR3, the DNA is TGTGCCAGCAGCCAAGCTGGGGCCAGATCCCGATACGAGCAGTACTTC.

The chain combines TRBV28 with TRBJ2-7, with D possibly TRBD2 on 7 matching bases. The last part of the DNA fits TRBJ2-5 better; the J call may be wrong. Germline CDR1 and CDR2: MDHEN and SYDVKM. CDR3 size: 17 residues. The CDR3 nucleotides read TGTGCCAGCAGGCCATTAGGGGGGGGAGTTGGACAAGAGACCCAGTACTTC. Amino acids: CASRPLGGGVGQETQYF.

V gene TRBV5-1 combines with J gene TRBJ2-3; 12 nucleotides agree with TRBD2. The germline CDR1 and CDR2 sequences are SGHRS and YFSETQ. V was pared by 4 bases and J by 2 bases, with 5 bases of the junction left unmatched. The CDR3 sequence is 16 residues long. CDR3 region: CASSVGLAGYTDTQYF. The CDR3 DNA sequence: TGCGCCAGCAGCGTCGGACTAGCGGGGTACACAGATACGCAGTATTTT.

This clonotype was seen only a few times. The V and J genes are TRBV20-1 and TRBJ2-1; 14 nucleotides line up with TRBD2. The ends lost 3 bases at V and 8 bases at J; junction bases unmatched: 12. The CDR3 spans 17 residues. The germline V gene encodes CDR1 DFQATT and CDR2 SNEGSKA (reference sequence). The CDR3 loop reads CSARPGTSGSPTDEQFF. In DNA, the CDR3 is TGCAGTGCTAGGCCTGGGACTAGCGGGAGTCCCACCGATGAGCAGTTCTTC.

This clonotype appeared a few times. The chain joins TRBV12-3 or TRBV12-4 to TRBJ2-5; TRBD2 matches at 9 bases. The last part of the DNA fits TRBJ2-7 better; the J call may be wrong. The CDR3 sequence is 16 residues long. CDR3 residues: CASSSVRASGMNEQYF. DNA of the CDR3: TGTGCCAGCAGTAGCGTCCGGGCTAGCGGGATGAACGAGCAGTACTTC.

J is TRBJ1-1 and V is TRBV19; unclear D gene. Trimming pared 4 bases from V and 1 base from J, leaving 16 bases between. Germline V gene lookup returns CDR1 LNHDA and CDR2 SQIVND (reference sequence). The CDR3 has 16 amino acids. The CDR3 here is CASSTRQGFWNTEAFF. Here the CDR3 DNA reads TGTGCCAGTAGTACTCGACAAGGTTTCTGGAACACTGAAGCTTTCTTT.

This rearrangement joins TRBV20-1 to TRBJ2-3; TRBD2 is a possible D gene (5 bases). The V and J ends lost 0 bases and 0 bases respectively, with 13 bases between them. The CDR3 loop spans 16 amino acids. Germline V gives CDR1 DFQATT, CDR2 SNEGSKA (reference sequence). CDR3 coding DNA: TGCAGTGCTAGAGATTTCGGGAAACCTAGCACAGATACGCAGTATTTT. It codes for CSARDFGKPSTDTQYF.

The V gene is TRBV2, the J gene TRBJ1-6; 8 nucleotides agree with TRBD1. CDR3 length: 14 residues. Unmatched junction bases numbered 7, after V lost 6 bases and J lost 9 bases. CDR1 SNHLY and CDR2 FYNNEI come from the germline V gene. CDR3 amino acids: CASSPGQAGSPLHF. The CDR3 bases are TGTGCCAGCAGCCCGGGACAGGCCGGTTCACCCCTCCACTTT.